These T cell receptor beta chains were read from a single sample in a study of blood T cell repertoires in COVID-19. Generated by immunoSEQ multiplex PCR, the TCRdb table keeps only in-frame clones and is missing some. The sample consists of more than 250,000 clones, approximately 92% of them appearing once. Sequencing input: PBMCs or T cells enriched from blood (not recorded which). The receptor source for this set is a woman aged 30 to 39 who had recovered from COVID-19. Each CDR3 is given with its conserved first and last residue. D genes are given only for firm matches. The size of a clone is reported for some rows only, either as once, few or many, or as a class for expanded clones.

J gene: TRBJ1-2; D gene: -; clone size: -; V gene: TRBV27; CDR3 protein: CASSLGSGWSYGYTF; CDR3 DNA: TGTGCCAGCAGTTTAGGGTCTGGGTGGAGCTATGGCTACACCTTC
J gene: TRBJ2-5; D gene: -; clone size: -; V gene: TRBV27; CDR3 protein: CASSLSRGDRETQYF; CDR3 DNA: TGTGCCAGCAGTTTATCAAGGGGGGACAGAGAGACCCAGTACTTC
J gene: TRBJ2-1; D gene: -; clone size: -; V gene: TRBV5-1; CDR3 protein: CASSPTSRGEQFF; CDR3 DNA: TGCGCCAGCAGTCCTACTAGCCGCGGTGAGCAGTTCTTC
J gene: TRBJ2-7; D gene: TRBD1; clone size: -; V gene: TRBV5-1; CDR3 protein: CASSVGQVSSYEQYF; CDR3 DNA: TGCGCCAGCAGCGTTGGACAGGTGAGCTCCTACGAGCAGTACTTC
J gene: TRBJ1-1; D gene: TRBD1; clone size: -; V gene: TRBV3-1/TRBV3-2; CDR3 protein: CASSQSGEGALYTEAFF; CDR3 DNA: TGTGCCAGCAGCCAGTCTGGTGAGGGGGCTTTGTACACTGAAGCTTTCTTT
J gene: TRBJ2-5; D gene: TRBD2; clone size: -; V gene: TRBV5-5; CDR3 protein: CASSGSGGADETQYF; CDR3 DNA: TGTGCCAGCAGCGGGAGCGGGGGGGCCGACGAGACCCAGTACTTC
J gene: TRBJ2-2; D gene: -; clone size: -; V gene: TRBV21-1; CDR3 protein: CASSKVFVGGKTNTGELFF; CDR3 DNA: TGTGCCAGCAGCAAAGTTTTTGTTGGGGGCAAAACAAACACCGGGGAGCTGTTTTTT
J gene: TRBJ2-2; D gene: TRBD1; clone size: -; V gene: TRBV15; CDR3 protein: CATSPDRVGTGELFF; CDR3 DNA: TGTGCCACCAGCCCGGACAGGGTGGGCACCGGGGAGCTGTTTTTT
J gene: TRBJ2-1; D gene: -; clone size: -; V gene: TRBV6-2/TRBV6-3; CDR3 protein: CASSYGRTDYNEQFF; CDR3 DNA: TGTGCCAGCAGTTACGGGAGGACGGACTACAATGAGCAGTTCTTC
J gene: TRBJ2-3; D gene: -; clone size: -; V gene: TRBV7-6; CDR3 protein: CASSLNGRSTDTQYF; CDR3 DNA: TGTGCCAGCAGCTTAAATGGGCGCAGCACAGATACGCAGTATTTT
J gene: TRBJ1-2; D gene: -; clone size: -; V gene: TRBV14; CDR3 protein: CASSQVTNYGYTF; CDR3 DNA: TGTGCCAGCAGCCAAGTCACTAACTATGGCTACACCTTC
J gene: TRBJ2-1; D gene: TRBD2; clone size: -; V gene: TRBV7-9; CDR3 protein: CASSFLAEGYNEQFF; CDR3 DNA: TGTGCCAGCAGCTTTCTAGCGGAGGGGTACAATGAGCAGTTCTTC
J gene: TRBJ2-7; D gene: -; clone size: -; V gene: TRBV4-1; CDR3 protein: CASSQEGQVVYEQYF; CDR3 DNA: TGCGCCAGCAGCCAAGAGGGGCAGGTTGTCTACGAGCAGTACTTC
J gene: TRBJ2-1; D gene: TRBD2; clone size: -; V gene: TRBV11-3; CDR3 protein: CASSGRLAGGQYNEQFF; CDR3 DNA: TGTGCCAGCAGCGGGAGACTAGCGGGGGGCCAATACAATGAGCAGTTCTTC
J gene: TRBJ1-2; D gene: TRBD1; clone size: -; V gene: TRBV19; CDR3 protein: CASRTQGSDGYTF; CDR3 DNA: TGTGCCAGTAGGACACAGGGGTCGGATGGCTACACCTTC
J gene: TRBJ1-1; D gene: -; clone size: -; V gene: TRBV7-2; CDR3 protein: CASSFYSHTEAFF; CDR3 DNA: TGTGCCAGCAGCTTCTACTCTCACACTGAAGCTTTCTTT
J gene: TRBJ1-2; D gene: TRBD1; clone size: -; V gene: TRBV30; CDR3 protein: CAWTTGGGGGYTF; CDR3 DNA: TGTGCCTGGACAACAGGGGGCGGGGGGGGCTACACCTTC
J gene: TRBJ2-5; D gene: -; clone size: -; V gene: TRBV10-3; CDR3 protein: CAISDFLGAGQRQQETQYF; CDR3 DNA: TGTGCCATCAGTGATTTTCTCGGAGCGGGACAAAGACAACAAGAGACCCAGTACTTC
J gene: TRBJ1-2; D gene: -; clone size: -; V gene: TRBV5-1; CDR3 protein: CASSTGTNYGYTF; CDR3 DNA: TGCGCCAGCAGCACAGGGACCAACTATGGCTACACCTTC
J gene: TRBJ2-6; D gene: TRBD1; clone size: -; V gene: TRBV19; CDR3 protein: CASHRGSSGANVLTF; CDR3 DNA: TGTGCCAGTCACAGGGGAAGCTCTGGGGCCAACGTCCTGACTTTC
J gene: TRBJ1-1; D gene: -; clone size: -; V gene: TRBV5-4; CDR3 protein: CASSNSPIEAFF; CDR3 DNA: TGTGCCAGCAGCAACTCCCCCATTGAAGCTTTCTTT
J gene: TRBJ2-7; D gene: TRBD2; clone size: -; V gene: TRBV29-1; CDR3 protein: CSVGGVSASGYEQYF; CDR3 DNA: TGCAGCGTGGGGGGGGTTTCAGCTAGCGGATACGAGCAGTACTTC
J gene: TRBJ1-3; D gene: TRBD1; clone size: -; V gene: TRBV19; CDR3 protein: CASSPRTGARNTIYF; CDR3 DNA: TGTGCCAGTAGCCCCCGGACAGGGGCAAGAAACACCATATATTTT
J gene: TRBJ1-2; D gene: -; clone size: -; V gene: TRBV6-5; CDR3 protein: CASSTRDIYGYTF; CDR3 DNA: TGTGCCAGCAGCACCCGGGACATCTATGGCTACACCTTC
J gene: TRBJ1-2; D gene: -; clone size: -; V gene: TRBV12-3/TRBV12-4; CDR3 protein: CASSLRGGDGYTF; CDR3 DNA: TGTGCCAGCAGTTTAAGGGGGGGTGATGGCTACACCTTC
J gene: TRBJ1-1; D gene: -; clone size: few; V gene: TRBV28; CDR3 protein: CASSLTSLNTEAFF; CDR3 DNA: TGTGCCAGCAGTCTAACTTCCTTGAACACTGAAGCTTTCTTT
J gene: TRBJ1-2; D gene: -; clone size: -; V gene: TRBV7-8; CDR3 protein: CASSSAGTPHLYGYTF; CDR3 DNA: TGTGCCAGCAGCTCGGCCGGGACACCACATCTCTATGGCTACACCTTC
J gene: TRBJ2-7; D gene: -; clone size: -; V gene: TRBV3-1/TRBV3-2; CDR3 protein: CASSQATYYEQYF; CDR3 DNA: TGTGCCAGCAGCCAAGCCACCTATTACGAGCAGTACTTC
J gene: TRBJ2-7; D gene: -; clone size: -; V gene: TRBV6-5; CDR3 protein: CASSYQRYYEQYF; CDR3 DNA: TGTGCCAGCAGTTACCAGCGGTACTACGAGCAGTACTTC
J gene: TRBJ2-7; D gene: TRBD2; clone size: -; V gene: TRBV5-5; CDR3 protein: CASTLSGGHLYEQYF; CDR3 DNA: TGTGCCAGCACCCTTAGCGGGGGCCACCTCTACGAGCAGTACTTC
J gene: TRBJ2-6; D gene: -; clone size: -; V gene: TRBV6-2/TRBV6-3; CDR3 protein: CASSSPGHPSSGANVLTF; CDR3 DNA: TGTGCCAGCAGTTCTCCAGGACACCCGTCCTCTGGGGCCAACGTCCTGACTTTC
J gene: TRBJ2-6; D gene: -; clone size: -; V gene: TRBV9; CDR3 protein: CASSVGGGSPGANVLTF; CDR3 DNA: TGTGCCAGCAGCGTGGGAGGAGGGTCGCCTGGGGCCAACGTCCTGACTTTC
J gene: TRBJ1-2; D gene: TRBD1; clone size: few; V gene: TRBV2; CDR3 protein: CASIGTGYGYTF; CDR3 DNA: TGTGCCAGCATTGGGACAGGGTACGGCTACACCTTC
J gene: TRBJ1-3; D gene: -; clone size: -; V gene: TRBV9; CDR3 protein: CASSVGTGSGNTIYF; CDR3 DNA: TGTGCCAGCAGCGTAGGAACGGGTTCTGGAAACACCATATATTTT
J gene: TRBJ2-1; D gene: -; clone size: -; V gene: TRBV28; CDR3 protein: CASSASVGNEQFF; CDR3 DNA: TGTGCCAGCAGTGCTAGCGTAGGCAATGAGCAGTTCTTC
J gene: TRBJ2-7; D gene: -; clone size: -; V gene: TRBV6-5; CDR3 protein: CASSLRDTLEQYF; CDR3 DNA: TGTGCCAGCAGTCTCCGGGACACCCTCGAGCAGTACTTC
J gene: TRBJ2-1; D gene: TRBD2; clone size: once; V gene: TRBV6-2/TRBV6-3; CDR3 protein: CASSRTSGGPGNEQFF; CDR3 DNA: TGTGCCAGCAGTAGGACTAGCGGGGGGCCCGGCAATGAGCAGTTCTTC
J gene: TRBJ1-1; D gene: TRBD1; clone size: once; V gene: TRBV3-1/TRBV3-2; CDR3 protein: CASSQDRVNTEAFF; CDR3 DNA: TGTGCCAGCAGCCAGGACAGGGTGAACACTGAAGCTTTCTTT
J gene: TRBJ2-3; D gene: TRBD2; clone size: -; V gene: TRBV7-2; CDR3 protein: CASSFGTSGRATQYF; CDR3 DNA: TGTGCCAGCAGCTTCGGGACTAGCGGGAGAGCTACGCAGTATTTT
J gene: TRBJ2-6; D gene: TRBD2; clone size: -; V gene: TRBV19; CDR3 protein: CASSITSGGSPGANVLTF; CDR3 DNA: TGTGCCAGTAGTATTACTAGCGGGGGGTCCCCTGGGGCCAACGTCCTGACTTTC
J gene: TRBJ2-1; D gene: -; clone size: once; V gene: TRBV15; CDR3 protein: CATSSAQIRSEQFF; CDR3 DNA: TGTGCCACCAGCAGCGCACAGATTAGGTCTGAGCAGTTCTTC
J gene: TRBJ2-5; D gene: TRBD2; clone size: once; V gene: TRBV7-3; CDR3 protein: CASSRSGGAAETQYF; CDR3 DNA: TGTGCCAGCAGCCGTAGCGGGGGGGCCGCGGAGACCCAGTACTTC
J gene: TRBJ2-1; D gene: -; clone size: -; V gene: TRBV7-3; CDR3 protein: CASRGRNNEQFF; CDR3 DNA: TGTGCCAGCCGAGGGCGTAACAATGAGCAGTTCTTC
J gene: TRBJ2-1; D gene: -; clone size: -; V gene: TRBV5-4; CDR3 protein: CASSPEGGRRKYNEQFF; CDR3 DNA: TGTGCCAGCAGCCCGGAGGGAGGCAGGCGCAAATACAATGAGCAGTTCTTC
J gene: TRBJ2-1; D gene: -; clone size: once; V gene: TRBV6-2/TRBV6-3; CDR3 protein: CASSYGTPTLFF; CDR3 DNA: TGTGCCAGCAGTTATGGGACACCTACCCTGTTCTTC
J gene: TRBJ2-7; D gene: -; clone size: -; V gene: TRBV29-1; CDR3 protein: CSVDYGRNYEQYF; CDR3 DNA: TGCAGCGTTGATTATGGCAGGAATTACGAGCAGTACTTC
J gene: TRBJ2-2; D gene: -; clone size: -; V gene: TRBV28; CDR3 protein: CASSLQGITGELFF; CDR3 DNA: TGTGCCAGCAGTTTGCAGGGGATCACCGGGGAGCTGTTTTTT